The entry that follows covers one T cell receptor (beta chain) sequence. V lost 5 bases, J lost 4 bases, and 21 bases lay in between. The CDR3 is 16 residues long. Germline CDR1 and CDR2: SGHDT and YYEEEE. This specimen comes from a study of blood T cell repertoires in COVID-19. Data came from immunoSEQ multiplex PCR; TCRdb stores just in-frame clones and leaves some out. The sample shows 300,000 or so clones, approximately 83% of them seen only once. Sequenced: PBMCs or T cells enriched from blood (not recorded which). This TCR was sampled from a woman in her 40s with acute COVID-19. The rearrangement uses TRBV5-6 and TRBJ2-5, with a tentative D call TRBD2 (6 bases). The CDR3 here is CASSSSWRGRGETQYF. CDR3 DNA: TGTGCCAGCAGTTCTTCCTGGCGGGGAAGGGGAGAGACCCAGTACTTC.